Below are 21 T cell receptor beta chains sequenced from a single sample in a study of cytomegalovirus exposure and HLA in healthy donors. The study ran its PCR with 60 Vbeta and 13 Jbeta primers. Some clones are missing from TCRdb's copy, which holds only in-frame ones; the method was immunoSEQ multiplex PCR. The data hold fewer than 250,000 clones, with 82% observed a single time. Sequenced: PBMCs. All receptors come from a middle-aged man in good health and CMV-seropositive.

This clone has more than one count but fewer than ten. The rearrangement joins TRBV7-6 to TRBJ1-1; D may be TRBD1 (5 bases). The ends were cut back, 1 base at V and 0 bases at J, with 9 bases in the middle. The germline V gene encodes CDR1 SGHVS and CDR2 FNYEAQ. The CDR3 is 15 residues long. This CDR3 reads CASSLEGGVNTEAFF. CDR3 nucleotides: TGTGCCAGCAGCTTAGAGGGAGGGGTGAACACTGAAGCTTTCTTT.

The chain couples TRBV9 to TRBJ2-3; D gene ambiguous. Deletions cut 0 bases from V and 0 bases from J, with 5 bases between. The CDR3 is 14 residues long. The V gene's germline CDR1 is SGDLS and CDR2 YYNGEE. The CDR3: CASSVGVSTDTQYF. CDR3 nucleotide sequence: TGTGCCAGCAGCGTAGGTGTAAGCACAGATACGCAGTATTTT.

The CDR3 DNA reads as TGTGCCAGCAGCTCGCAGGGAGGAACTAATGAAAAACTGTTTTTT. Translation gives CASSSQGGTNEKLFF. V gene TRBV7-9 combines with J gene TRBJ1-4; tentative D call: TRBD1 (5 bases). The V end lost 4 bases, the J end lost 1 base, and 10 bases lay between the germline ends. CDR1 is SEHNR, CDR2 FQNEAQ, per germline (reference sequence). The CDR3 contains 15 residues. Looking up the rest from reference TRBV7-9 and TRBJ1-4 gives the full variable domain: DTGVSQNPRHKITKRGQNVTFRCDPISEHNRLYWYRQTLGQGPEFLTYFQNEAQLEKSRLLSDRFSAERPKGSFSTLEIQRTEQGDSAMYLCASSSQGGTNEKLFFGSGTQLSVL.

V and J are TRBV7-6 and TRBJ2-7; 12 bases are a match to TRBD2. The germline V gene encodes CDR1 SGHVS and CDR2 FNYEAQ. The CDR3 spans 15 residues. J was trimmed by 6 bases and V by 1 base; bases with no gene match: 4. As DNA, the CDR3 is TGTGCCAGCAGCTTAGGGGCACTAGCGGGGGGCGAGCAGTACGTC. Protein sequence: CASSLGALAGGEQYV.

The rearrangement joins TRBV15 to TRBJ1-5; a weak D match, TRBD1 (6 bases). This CDR3 region has 17 residues. Germline assignment: CDR1 LNHNV and CDR2 YYDKDF (reference sequence). Trimming pared 0 bases from V and 2 bases from J, leaving 14 bases between. The CDR3 region has the DNA TGTGCCACCAGCAGAGATCGGGGGGGCAGGGGCAATCAGCCCCAGCATTTT. Encoded protein: CATSRDRGGRGNQPQHF.

V and J are TRBV5-4 and TRBJ2-7; 9 positions match TRBD1. The J segment lost 0 bases and the V segment lost 4 bases, leaving 11 bases of the junction unmatched. Germline CDR1 is SGHNT and CDR2 is YYREEE (reference sequence). The CDR3 runs to 17 residues. CDR3 amino acids: CASSAPPQGASSYEQYF. CDR3 sequence (DNA): TGTGCCAGCAGCGCACCACCACAGGGGGCCAGCTCCTACGAGCAGTACTTC.

This chain links TRBV5-1 with TRBJ2-5; D call uncertain. V lost 4 bases to trimming and J lost 0 bases, with 7 bases between them. Germline values: CDR1 SGHRS, CDR2 YFSETQ. The CDR3 sequence is 13 residues long. This chain's CDR3 is CASSPTDQETQYF. DNA for the CDR3: TGCGCCAGCAGCCCCACGGACCAAGAGACCCAGTACTTC.

The chain combines TRBV6-6 with TRBJ1-5, with 7 bases lining up with TRBD1. Germline-derived CDR1 and CDR2 are MNHNY and SVGAGI (reference sequence). Germline trimming cut 4 bases from V and 4 bases from J; bases unmatched to any gene: 7. The CDR3 sequence is 15 residues long. CDR3 protein: CASSSRGTENQPQHF. The CDR3 DNA reads TGTGCCAGCAGTTCCCGGGGGACAGAGAATCAGCCCCAGCATTTT.

The chain couples TRBV5-1 to TRBJ2-4; D is possibly TRBD2 (5 bases). This CDR3 region has 17 residues. The ends were cut back, 0 bases at V and 0 bases at J, with 13 bases in the middle. CDR1 is SGHRS, CDR2 YFSETQ, per germline. The CDR3 reads CASSLAQSGLAKNIQYF. CDR3 bases: TGCGCCAGCAGCTTGGCTCAGAGCGGTTTAGCCAAAAACATTCAGTACTTC. Filled out from reference TRBV5-1 and TRBJ2-4, the complete variable domain reads KAGVTQTPRYLIKTRGQQVTLSCSPISGHRSVSWYQQTPGQGLQFLFEYFSETQRNKGNFPGRFSGRQFSNSRSEMNVSTLELGDSALYLCASSLAQSGLAKNIQYFGAGTRLSVL.

The chain has TRBV30 and TRBJ1-5; D gene ambiguous. The V gene lost 2 bases and the J gene lost 5 bases, with 10 bases spanning the gap. The germline V gene has CDR1 GTSNPN and CDR2 SVGIG (reference sequence). The CDR3 length is 13 residues. The CDR3 DNA follows: TGTGCCTGGAGTAAAACAGCTGATCAGCCCCAGCATTTT. Translated, it gives CAWSKTADQPQHF.

This clone was seen a few times. This chain joins TRBV5-4 and TRBJ1-1; TRBD1 agrees at 9 bases. Germline CDR1 reads SGHNT; CDR2 reads YYREEE (reference sequence). Trimming took 0 bases from V and 3 from J; bases not matched to a gene: 6. The CDR3 is 16 residues long. The CDR3 coding sequence is TGTGCCAGCAGCTTGGAGACAGGGGGAAGGGACACTGAAGCTTTCTTT. Encoded protein: CASSLETGGRDTEAFF.

The chain combines TRBV28 with TRBJ2-1, with TRBD2 identical over 12 bases. The CDR3 is made up of 17 amino acids. Germline V gives CDR1 MDHEN, CDR2 SYDVKM. V was pared by 5 bases and J by 1 base, with 6 bases of the junction left unmatched. The CDR3 DNA sequence: TGTGCCAGCAGTCCCTTGACTAGCGGGAGTTCCTACAATGAGCAGTTCTTC. It is translated as CASSPLTSGSSYNEQFF.

This clone was found a few times. The sample contains more than one DNA sequence encoding this CDR3. The chain couples TRBV14 to TRBJ2-7, with D unresolved. Germline V lookup: CDR1 SGHDN, CDR2 FVKESK. Trimming cost V 3 bases and J 4 bases, with 4 bases left between them. The CDR3 runs 11 residues. The DNA for the CDR3 is TGTGCCAGCAGCCAGGCATACGAGCAGTACTTC. It is translated as CASSQAYEQYF.

The chain joins TRBV5-1 to TRBJ2-6; no clear D gene. This CDR3 comprises 15 residues. The V gene lost 5 bases and the J gene lost 0 bases, with 9 bases spanning the gap. CDR1 is SGHRS, CDR2 YFSETQ, per germline. The CDR3 spells CASRYTVSGANVLTF. The CDR3 DNA reads TGCGCCAGCAGATACACAGTCTCTGGGGCCAACGTCCTGACTTTC.

This clone was counted only a few times. The rearrangement uses TRBV6-5 and TRBJ2-7; perhaps TRBD2 as D (5 bases). Trimming took off 8 bases at V and 0 bases at J, with 8 bases between the two ends. The CDR3 extends over 12 amino acids. Germline V CDR1 and CDR2: MNHEY, SVGAGI. CDR3 in amino acids: CASRAGSYEQYF. The CDR3, as DNA: TGTGCCAGCCGCGCGGGCTCCTACGAGCAGTACTTC.

V usage is TRBV4-1 and J usage is TRBJ2-5; 7 bases are shared with TRBD2. The CDR3 has 16 amino acids. After removal of 4 bases from V and 1 base from J, the junction contained 9 bases not matched to a gene. CDR1 and CDR2 from the germline V gene are MGHRA and YSYEKL. As DNA, the CDR3 is TGCGCCAGCAGCCTTCAGGGACTACCTAGCCAAGAGACCCAGTACTTC. Its protein product is CASSLQGLPSQETQYF.

Details on this clone: This specimen includes other DNA sequences encoding the same CDR3. The gene calls are TRBV30 and TRBJ1-1; 8 bases align to TRBD1. Germline V gene data show CDR1 as GTSNPN and CDR2 as SVGIG (reference sequence). Trimming removed 2 bases from V and 7 bases from J; junction bases left unmatched: 9. This CDR3 has 14 amino acids. The CDR3 loop reads CAWSLGQGTSEAFF. The DNA of the CDR3 is TGTGCCTGGAGTCTTGGACAGGGTACTAGTGAAGCTTTCTTT.

The chain carries TRBV5-1 and TRBJ1-1; a possible D gene is TRBD1 (5 bases). Germline V gene lookup returns CDR1 SGHRS and CDR2 YFSETQ. The CDR3 length is 13 residues. Trimming took off 0 bases at V and 4 bases at J, with 7 bases between the two ends. This CDR3 reads CASSLEGATEAFF. CDR3 DNA sequence: TGCGCCAGCAGCTTGGAAGGGGCCACTGAAGCTTTCTTT.

This clone was recorded a few times. J is TRBJ1-2 and V is TRBV6-5; 8 bases are a match to TRBD1. The CDR3 loop spans 16 amino acids. Germline V gives CDR1 MNHEY, CDR2 SVGAGI. The ends lost 0 bases at V and 2 bases at J; junction bases unmatched: 5. The CDR3 coding sequence is TGTGCCAGCAGTTACTCTGGGACAGGAGAAAACTATGGCTACACCTTC. This translates into CASSYSGTGENYGYTF.

The chain uses TRBV5-4 and TRBJ2-5, with D possibly matching TRBD1 (5 bases). Trimming shortened V by 0 bases and J by 4 bases, and 13 bases separated the two germline ends. CDR3 size: 15 residues. From germline, CDR1 is SGHNT and CDR2 YYREEE (reference sequence). The CDR3 region has the DNA TGTGCCAGCAGCTTGGGTCAGGGTCATACAGAGACCCAGTACTTC. Protein: CASSLGQGHTETQYF.

This clone was observed a handful of times. The chain combines TRBV4-2 with TRBJ2-1; no firm D call. Germline V CDR1 and CDR2: LGHNA, YNFKEQ. The V gene lost 1 base and the J gene lost 4 bases, with 17 bases spanning the gap. This CDR3 has 17 amino acids. The DNA of the CDR3 is TGTGCCAGCAGCCAAGGGGCCGCAAGCTATACTTACAATGAGCAGTTCTTC. Translated, it gives CASSQGAASYTYNEQFF.